These 28 T cell receptor beta chains share one sample of origin, sequenced in a study of radiation and T cells in renal cell carcinoma. As for time point: blood 2 weeks post-SBRT. The treatment here: 15 Gy SBRT to primary tumor, nephrectomy 4 weeks later. The protocol was immunoSEQ multiplex PCR, while the TCRdb copy is restricted to in-frame clones and leaves out a portion. The sample comprises some 150,000 clones, around 90% of which are singletons, and approximately 13% rests with the top ten. The sequencing used blood, collected from a patient whose treatment included radiotherapy and nephrectomy. The receptor source for this set is a woman between 45 and 65 years old with renal cell carcinoma.

CDR3 loop: CASSYIGGREKLFF. Written as DNA, the CDR3 is TGTGCCAGCAGTTACATTGGGGGGCGGGAAAAACTGTTTTTT. The rearrangement uses TRBV6-5 and TRBJ1-4; tentative D call: TRBD1 (6 bases). This CDR3 is 14 amino acids long. Germline V lookup: CDR1 MNHEY, CDR2 SVGAGI. Trimming removed 2 bases at V and 8 bases at J, with 12 bases between.

This clone was seen a single time. The rearrangement joins TRBV5-8 to TRBJ1-6; no definite D call. The CDR3 has 15 amino acids. In germline, CDR1 is SGHTS, CDR2 YDEGEE. Trimming removed 0 bases from V and 6 bases from J, with 10 bases in between. The CDR3 DNA sequence: TGTGCCAGCAGCTTGGGTAGGGCCGGTAATTCACCCCTCCACTTT. As protein: CASSLGRAGNSPLHF.

V gene TRBV12-5 combines with J gene TRBJ1-3, with TRBD1 identical over 9 bases. Germline V gene lookup returns CDR1 LGHNT and CDR2 FRNRAP. This CDR3 contains 14 residues. V was clipped by 4 bases and J by 4 bases; unmatched bases: 2. The CDR3 DNA sequence: TGTGCTAGTGGTTCGGGACAGGGCGGAAACACCATATATTTT. Amino acid sequence: CASGSGQGGNTIYF.

The V call is TRBV30, the J call TRBJ1-2; D is undetermined. This CDR3 region has 11 residues. The V end lost 0 bases, the J end lost 7 bases, and 6 bases lay between the germline ends. Germline V gene lookup returns CDR1 GTSNPN and CDR2 SVGIG (reference sequence). CDR3 region: CAWSVGLGYTF. The CDR3, as DNA: TGTGCCTGGAGTGTGGGTCTTGGCTACACCTTC. Complete variable domain (other parts from reference TRBV30 and TRBJ1-2): SQTIHQWPATLVQPVGSPLSLECTVEGTSNPNLYWYRQAAGRGLQLLFYSVGIGQISSEVPQNLSASRPQDRQFILSSKKLLLSDSGFYLCAWSVGLGYTFGSGTRLTVV.

This clone was seen once. The chain has TRBV10-3 and TRBJ1-3, with D perhaps matching TRBD1 (5 bases). The ends were cut back, 6 bases at V and 1 base at J, with 10 bases in the middle. The CDR3 is 14 residues long. Germline-derived CDR1 and CDR2 are ENHRY and SYGVKD. The CDR3 DNA is TGTGCCATCAGGACGGACATTTCTGGAAACACCATATATTTT. Translating it yields CAIRTDISGNTIYF.

The chain recombines TRBV18 with TRBJ2-3; D is possibly TRBD1 or TRBD2 (5 bases each). V was trimmed by 0 bases and J by 10 bases, leaving 14 bases between them. The CDR3 has 14 residues. Germline loops: CDR1 KGHSH, CDR2 LQKENI. As DNA, the CDR3 is TGTGCCAGCTCACCACCGGTGCGAGAGGGGCCGCAGTATTTT. Protein sequence: CASSPPVREGPQYF.

The J gene is TRBJ1-1, the V gene TRBV5-4, with D maybe TRBD1 (5 bases). The CDR3 runs 18 residues. The V gene's germline CDR1 is SGHNT and CDR2 YYREEE (reference sequence). The V gene lost 0 bases and the J gene lost 4 bases, with 22 bases spanning the gap. CDR3 bases: TGTGCCAGCAGCTTGGACGGTGGGTTGGCAGGGATGGGCACTGAAGCTTTCTTT. This codes for CASSLDGGLAGMGTEAFF.

The CDR3 spells CASSEEYSYEQYF. As DNA, the CDR3 is TGTGCCAGCAGCGAGGAATACTCCTACGAGCAGTACTTC. The genes are TRBV7-9 and TRBJ2-7, with D hard to call. CDR3 size: 13 residues. From germline, CDR1 is SEHNR and CDR2 FQNEAQ (reference sequence). Trimming cost V 5 bases and J 0 bases, with 8 bases left between them.

CDR3 bases: TGTGCCAGCAGTGACCCGGGACAGGGGGCCAAAAACATTCAGTACTTC. This translates into CASSDPGQGAKNIQYF. This sequence joins TRBV9 and TRBJ2-4, with 10 bases lining up with TRBD1. Trimming removed 5 bases from V and 1 base from J; junction bases left unmatched: 6. CDR3 length: 16 residues. CDR1 is SGDLS, CDR2 YYNGEE, per germline.

V gene TRBV7-9 combines with J gene TRBJ2-7; D might be TRBD1 (6 bases). Per the germline V gene, CDR1 is SEHNR and CDR2 is FQNEAQ (reference sequence). Trimming removed 1 base from V and 6 bases from J, with 16 bases in between. This CDR3 has 15 amino acids. The CDR3 reads CASSLGSGVSSEQYF. The CDR3 region has the DNA TGTGCCAGCAGCTTAGGGTCAGGGGTGAGTAGCGAGCAGTACTTC.

This chain connects TRBV6-1 to TRBJ1-5; D is unresolved. In germline, CDR1 is MNHNS, CDR2 SASEGT. V was trimmed by 3 bases and J by 0 bases, leaving 12 bases between them. CDR3 length equals 16 residues. CDR3 protein: CASSELIAYSNQPQHF. The CDR3 DNA reads as TGTGCCAGCAGTGAGTTGATCGCCTATAGCAATCAGCCCCAGCATTTT.

J is TRBJ2-5 and V is TRBV5-1; D is unresolved. This CDR3 spans 13 amino acids. The V end lost 2 bases, the J end lost 3 bases, and 8 bases lay between the germline ends. The germline V gene encodes CDR1 SGHRS and CDR2 YFSETQ. Here the CDR3 DNA reads TGCGCCAGCAGCTTCGGGCCCGAAGAGACCCAGTACTTC. Its protein is CASSFGPEETQYF.

The J gene is TRBJ2-1, the V gene TRBV5-4; TRBD2 agrees at 7 bases. Germline trimming cut 5 bases from V and 1 base from J; bases unmatched to any gene: 9. CDR3 length equals 16 residues. In germline, CDR1 is SGHNT, CDR2 YYREEE (reference sequence). The CDR3 is CASRMTGGASYNEQFF. CDR3 bases: TGTGCCAGCAGAATGACGGGGGGAGCGTCCTACAATGAGCAGTTCTTC.

The chain uses TRBV10-3 and TRBJ2-7; unclear D gene. There are 15 residues in the CDR3. Trimming left V 0 bases short and J 6 bases short, with 15 bases between. Per germline, CDR1 ENHRY and CDR2 SYGVKD. The CDR3 nucleotides read TGTGCCATCAGTGAGTCGCCTGATGGGGAAGGCGAGCAGTACTTC. Its translation is CAISESPDGEGEQYF.

The genes are TRBV5-1 and TRBJ1-2; D unclear. Germline loops: CDR1 SGHRS, CDR2 YFSETQ. This CDR3 region has 13 residues. Trimming pared 5 bases from V and 4 bases from J, leaving 12 bases between. In DNA form, the CDR3 reads TGCGCCAGCAGTTTTGACATGACCTATGGCTACACCTTC. Protein: CASSFDMTYGYTF.

This clone came up a few times. The gene calls are TRBV5-5 and TRBJ1-2; the D gene is possibly TRBD1 (6 bases). Germline V gene sequence: CDR1 SGHKS, CDR2 YYEKEE (reference sequence). Trimming pared 2 bases from V and 2 bases from J, leaving 16 bases between. This CDR3 has 16 amino acids. Here the CDR3 DNA reads TGTGCCAGCAGCTTCCGGGACACCCTCACCAACTATGGCTACACCTTC. As protein: CASSFRDTLTNYGYTF.

The J gene is TRBJ2-1, the V gene TRBV30; perhaps D is TRBD1 or TRBD2 (5 bases each). Germline V gives CDR1 GTSNPN, CDR2 SVGIG (reference sequence). V gave up 0 bases and J gave up 14 bases, with 17 bases separating them. This CDR3 region has 13 residues. CDR3: CAWSVLIEGREFF. The CDR3 DNA reads TGTGCCTGGAGTGTACTGATCGAGGGGCGCGAGTTCTTC.

This chain joins TRBV7-9 and TRBJ2-1; 11 nucleotides line up with TRBD2. CDR1 and CDR2 (germline): SEHNR, FQNEAQ (reference sequence). V lost 6 bases and J lost 3; bases outside the gene matches: 10. CDR3 length equals 17 residues. The CDR3 is CASRSIAGTSGYNEQFF. The CDR3 DNA is TGTGCCAGCAGATCTATCGCCGGGACTAGCGGCTACAATGAGCAGTTCTTC.

This CDR3 is CASSFGTVGVSPLHF. The CDR3 DNA reads TGTGCCAGCAGCTTTGGGACGGTGGGAGTTTCACCCCTCCACTTT. The rearrangement links TRBV7-2 to TRBJ1-6; perhaps TRBD1 as D (5 bases). V was clipped by 3 bases and J by 9 bases, with 15 bases between them. Germline V lookup: CDR1 SGHTA, CDR2 FQGNSA. There are 15 residues in the CDR3.

The chain couples TRBV5-1 to TRBJ2-2; 7 bases match TRBD1. The V and J ends lost 2 bases and 2 bases, in that order; junction bases with no gene match: 9. The germline V gene encodes CDR1 SGHRS and CDR2 YFSETQ. This CDR3 spans 17 amino acids. The CDR3 sequence is CASSLSPGQTNTGELFF. In DNA form, the CDR3 reads TGCGCCAGCAGCTTAAGTCCGGGACAGACAAACACCGGGGAGCTGTTTTTT.

The V and J genes are TRBV12-1 and TRBJ2-1; the table calls TRBD2, which could not be checked here. TRBV12-1 is a listed pseudogene. The CDR3 is 9 residues long. As DNA, the CDR3 is TGTGCCAGCAGTCCCCCTCAGTTCTTC. Its translation is CASSPPQFF.

This clone was counted only a few times. J is TRBJ2-3 and V is TRBV28; possibly TRBD2 for D (6 bases). Deletions cut 3 bases from V and 0 bases from J, with 10 bases between. The CDR3 consists of 15 residues. Germline V lookup: CDR1 MDHEN, CDR2 SYDVKM. DNA of the CDR3: TGTGCCAGCAGTTTCGGAAGCGGGAGCACAGATACGCAGTATTTT. This codes for CASSFGSGSTDTQYF.

The gene calls are TRBV9 and TRBJ1-4; 7 bases agree with TRBD1. Germline assignment: CDR1 SGDLS and CDR2 YYNGEE. Unmatched junction bases numbered 8, after V lost 2 bases and J lost 7 bases. The CDR3 totals 15 residues. The CDR3 sequence: CASSVAGGYSEKLFF. CDR3 DNA: TGTGCCAGCAGCGTTGCAGGGGGATATAGTGAAAAACTGTTTTTT.

The CDR3 spells CASSGRLAGGLETQYF. The CDR3 nucleotides are TGTGCCAGCAGTGGTCGACTAGCGGGGGGGTTGGAGACCCAGTACTTC. This chain connects TRBV6-1 to TRBJ2-5; 14 bases fit TRBD2. Germline V gene sequence: CDR1 MNHNS, CDR2 SASEGT. Trimming at V came to 4 bases and at J to 5 bases, leaving 6 bases not matched to a gene. The length of the CDR3 is 16 residues.

This clone has just a few counts. The chain recombines TRBV4-3 with TRBJ1-1, with TRBD1 matching 8 bases. V lost 0 bases and J lost 2; bases outside the gene matches: 8. The CDR3 length is 17 residues. The germline CDR1 and CDR2 sequences are LGHNA and YSLEER. The CDR3 loop is CASSQEEDRAINTEAFF. For the CDR3, the DNA is TGCGCCAGCAGCCAAGAGGAGGACAGGGCTATCAACACTGAAGCTTTCTTT.

The rearrangement uses TRBV28 and TRBJ2-2; no definite D call. The CDR3 sequence is 15 residues long. V was trimmed by 3 bases and J by 1 base, leaving 9 bases between them. CDR1 is MDHEN, CDR2 SYDVKM, per germline. As DNA, the CDR3 is TGTGCCAGCAGTTTCTCAACAGAGAACACCGGGGAGCTGTTTTTT. It is translated as CASSFSTENTGELFF.

The chain links TRBV5-1 to TRBJ1-2; D call uncertain. The CDR3 is made up of 14 amino acids. V lost 0 bases to trimming and J lost 2 bases, with 8 bases between them. From germline, CDR1 is SGHRS and CDR2 YFSETQ. CDR3 sequence reads: CASSLEGTNYGYTF. The CDR3 nucleotides are TGCGCCAGCAGCTTGGAGGGAACAAACTATGGCTACACCTTC.

The J gene is TRBJ2-3, the V gene TRBV5-1, with 11 bases lining up with TRBD2. The V and J ends lost 0 bases and 4 bases, in that order; junction bases with no gene match: 4. Germline V gene sequence: CDR1 SGHRS, CDR2 YFSETQ. The CDR3 covers 16 residues. The CDR3 sequence: CASSLGPSGGPDTQYF. CDR3 in DNA: TGCGCCAGCAGCTTGGGGCCTAGCGGGGGGCCAGATACGCAGTATTTT.